This TCR beta chain derives from a study of beta chain features in type 1 diabetes. Overall study context: What patients shared with healthy donors was a similar profile of age, gender and cell yields. General study points: A possible short-template PCR bias applies equally to patients and controls. The naive, central memory and Treg TCRB repertoires showed an apparent similarity that was greater among patients than among healthy donors.

This clone was picked up a small number of times. Its antigen is not identified. Of the isolated RNA, all was reverse transcribed, and so the sequenced material was expressed TCRB transcripts. Some clones are missing from TCRdb's copy, which holds only in-frame ones; the method was immunoSEQ multiplex PCR. This table holds some 150,000 clones, nearly 50% found once. CDR3 length: 14 residues. V was shortened by 6 bases and J by 1 base, with 12 bases between the two germline ends. Germline CDR1 reads MNHEY; CDR2 reads SVGAGI. Cells sorted by CD45RO/CCR7/CD25/CD127/CD95/CD27 comprised CD4+ naive, central memory, regulatory and stem cell-like memory cells.

The chain employs TRBV6-5 and TRBJ1-1; the D gene is possibly TRBD1 (5 bases). The sample was Tregs from blood. The sequence was collected from a man aged 18 to 29 in good health. The DNA of the CDR3 is TGTGCCAGCAGCAAAAAGACAGCGAACACTGAAGCTTTCTTT. It translates to CASSKKTANTEAFF.